This T cell receptor (beta chain) is from a study of blood T cell repertoires in COVID-19. Clinical history reported by participants formed the basis on which cohorts were assigned. CDR1 is SGHDT and CDR2 is YYEEEE in the germline V gene. This CDR3 contains 16 residues. With 4 bases removed from V and 5 bases from J, the gap between germline ends came to 21 bases. In the original workflow: Researchers report that nucleated cell counts were estimated from reference gene primer amplification. The table came from immunoSEQ multiplex PCR; TCRdb's copy has only in-frame clones and leaves some out. D and trimming were read from the DNA, whereas the V and J calls and clone size are those reported in that table. Among about 500,000 clones, about 85% were seen once, and the ten largest hold 0.7%.

This receptor was identified in a woman aged 18-35 years who had recovered from COVID-19. V gene TRBV5-6 combines with J gene TRBJ1-2; unclear D gene. Sequencing input: PBMCs or T cells enriched from blood (not recorded which). CDR3 amino acids: CASSPTTNGVRYGYTF. DNA for the CDR3: TGTGCCAGCAGCCCTACGACGAACGGGGTTCGGTATGGCTACACCTTC. The full variable domain, completed using reference TRBV5-6 and TRBJ1-2, is DAGVTQSPTHLIKTRGQQVTLRCSPKSGHDTVSWYQQALGQGPQFIFQYYEEEERQRGNFPDRFSGHQFPNYSSELNVNALLLGDSALYLCASSPTTNGVRYGYTFGSGTRLTVV.